These 2 T cell receptor beta chains originate from one sample sequenced in a study of OX40 agonist ivuxolimab in advanced cancers. Produced via immunoSEQ multiplex PCR; TCRdb's table is partial and in-frame only. The profile shows tens of thousands of clones, around nine tenths of them singletons. The sample in question was CD4+ or CD8+ T cells sorted from blood, obtained in a trial of the OX40 agonist ivuxolimab. The receptors stem from an adult with an advanced solid tumor such as melanoma, head and neck, liver or kidney cancer.

The sample holds one count of this clone. The chain links TRBV11-2 to TRBJ2-2, with a possible D match to TRBD2 (5 bases). The V end lost 5 bases, the J end lost 1 base, and 14 bases lay between the germline ends. This CDR3 region has 16 residues. Germline loops: CDR1 SGHAT, CDR2 FQNNGV. The CDR3 loop is CASSPLGGRNTGELFF. The CDR3 nucleotides are TGTGCCAGCAGCCCGCTAGGCGGGCGGAACACCGGGGAGCTGTTTTTT. Looking up the rest from reference TRBV11-2 and TRBJ2-2 gives the full variable domain: EAGVAQSPRYKIIEKRQSVAFWCNPISGHATLYWYQQILGQGPKLLIQFQNNGVVDDSQLPKDRFSAERLKGVDSTLKIQPAKLEDSAVYLCASSPLGGRNTGELFFGEGSRLTVL.

The chain uses TRBV5-4 and TRBJ2-1; D uncertain. V shed 1 base and J shed 2 bases, with 13 bases lying between them. CDR1 and CDR2 (germline): SGHNT, YYREEE (reference sequence). The CDR3 has 16 residues. This chain's CDR3 is CASSLTNQITYNEQFF. CDR3 DNA sequence: TGTGCCAGCAGCTTGACTAATCAGATAACCTACAATGAGCAGTTCTTC.